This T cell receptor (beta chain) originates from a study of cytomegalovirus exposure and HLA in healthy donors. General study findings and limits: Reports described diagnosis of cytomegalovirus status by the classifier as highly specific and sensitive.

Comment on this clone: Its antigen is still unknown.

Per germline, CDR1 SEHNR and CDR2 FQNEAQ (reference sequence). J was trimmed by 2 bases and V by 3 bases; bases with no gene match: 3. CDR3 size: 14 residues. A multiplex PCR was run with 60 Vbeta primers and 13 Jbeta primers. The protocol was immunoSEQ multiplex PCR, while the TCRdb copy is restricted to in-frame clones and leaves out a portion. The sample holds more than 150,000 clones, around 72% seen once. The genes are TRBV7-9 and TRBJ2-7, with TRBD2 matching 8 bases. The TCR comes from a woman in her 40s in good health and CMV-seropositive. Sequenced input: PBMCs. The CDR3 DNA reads TGTGCCAGCAGCTTTGAGGGACTAGCCTACGAGCAGTACTTC. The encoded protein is CASSFEGLAYEQYF.